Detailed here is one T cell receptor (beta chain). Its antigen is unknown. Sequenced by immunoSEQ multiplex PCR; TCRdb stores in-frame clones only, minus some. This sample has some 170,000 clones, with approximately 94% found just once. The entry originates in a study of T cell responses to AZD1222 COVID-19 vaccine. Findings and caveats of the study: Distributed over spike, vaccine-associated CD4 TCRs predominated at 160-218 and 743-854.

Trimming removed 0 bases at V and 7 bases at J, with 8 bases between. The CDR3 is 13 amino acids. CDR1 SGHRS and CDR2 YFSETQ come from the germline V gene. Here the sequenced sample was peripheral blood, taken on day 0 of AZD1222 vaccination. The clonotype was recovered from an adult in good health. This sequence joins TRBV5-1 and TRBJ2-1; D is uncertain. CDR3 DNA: TGCGCCAGCAGCTTGGCCCACAGAAATGAGCAGTTCTTC. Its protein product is CASSLAHRNEQFF.